This record covers a single TCR beta chain. Its antigen is not known. Data came from immunoSEQ multiplex PCR; TCRdb stores just in-frame clones and leaves some out. The sample has 75,000 to 90,000 clones; just under 85% are singletons. Germline lookup yields CDR1 SGDLS and CDR2 YYNGEE. This CDR3 contains 13 residues. Trimming cost V 0 bases and J 4 bases, with 7 bases left between them. This sample was included in a study of identifying expanded T cells in peripheral blood. Study observations and caveats: Variance in clone template counts between approximately 2-week samples significantly increased with total template count across all healthy donors. Technical replicates showed around 1.2 changed clones; around two weeks approximately 15; four weeks 19.

Healthy donors had no documented immune events, such as infections, while sampled. The chain carries TRBV9 and TRBJ1-2; D not certain. This TCR came from a person between 18 and 70 years old in good health. The sample consisted of blood. CDR3 nucleotides: TGTGCCAGCAGCGTAGACTCAATCTATGGCTACACCTTC. As protein: CASSVDSIYGYTF.